The entry below describes one T cell receptor beta chain. Its antigen is as yet unknown. Vbeta (60) and Jbeta (13) primers were used in the PCR. The repertoire was sequenced with immunoSEQ multiplex PCR; TCRdb's copy has only in-frame clones and lacks some. The sample contains about 200,000 clones, 75% to 80% of which appear only once. The CDR3 is 14 residues long. Germline V gene lookup returns CDR1 GTSNPN and CDR2 SVGIG (reference sequence). V lost 1 base and J lost 6; bases outside the gene matches: 3. This sample is part of a study of cytomegalovirus exposure and HLA in healthy donors. General study results and limits: A likely sequencing artifact accounted for one observed cluster of highly shared sequence variants.

The sequencing input was PBMCs. This sequence was found in a male donor in good health and CMV-seronegative. The chain couples TRBV30 to TRBJ2-2; 9 bases match TRBD2. The CDR3 region is CAWSGRGGPGELFF. CDR3 bases: TGTGCCTGGAGTGGGCGGGGGGGCCCCGGGGAGCTGTTTTTT.